This TCR beta chain comes out of a study of T cell changes during pregnancy in multiple sclerosis. CDR3 length equals 14 residues. CDR1 is MDHEN, CDR2 SYDVKM, per germline. The germline V and J ends were trimmed by 2 bases and 0 bases, with 7 bases remaining between them. Clones were sequenced by immunoSEQ multiplex PCR, and TCRdb holds only the in-frame ones, with some missing. The sample records roughly 75,000 clones, around 91% being singletons. The sample consisted of peripheral blood, taken before pregnancy. The sequence was obtained from a female donor with multiple sclerosis, enrolled in a pregnancy study. The chain has TRBV28 and TRBJ1-1; D unclear. The DNA for the CDR3 is TGTGCCAGCAGTTTAGGGCCGATGAACACTGAAGCTTTCTTT. Its protein is CASSLGPMNTEAFF.